The sequence of this T cell receptor (beta chain) was determined in a study of shared clonotypes between healthy human individuals. Study conclusions and caveats: Sequencing depth was expected to influence donor clonotype sharing.

Points on this clone: Its target is not known.

V was pared by 5 bases and J by 6 bases, with 14 bases between. The germline V gene encodes CDR1 SQVTM and CDR2 ANQGSEA. This CDR3 comprises 13 residues. Study processing details: In the immunoSEQ data, sequences were junction-only and lacked quality scores, so filtering differed. Produced via immunoSEQ multiplex PCR; TCRdb's table is partial and in-frame only. Clone size and the V and J calls come from that table; the DNA yielded D and trimming. The sample carries some 2.3 million clones, roughly 93% recorded once. Into CD45RA+ naive and CD45RA-negative memory subsets, the CD4+ cells were split. The chain combines TRBV29-1 with TRBJ1-5; D unresolved. The TCR originated in a young man in good health. Some clones in this sample may be carry-over from other donors' samples. The specimen sequenced was naive CD4+ T cells from PBMCs. Stated subset: CD45RA+ positively selected. The CDR3 protein is CSVLEIVGQPQHF. In DNA form, the CDR3 reads TGCAGCGTTCTCGAGATCGTTGGTCAGCCCCAGCATTTT.